The 22 T cell receptor beta chains below come from one sample, sequenced in a study of blood T cell repertoires in COVID-19. Only in-frame clones appear in the TCRdb table, and some are missing; sequencing was by immunoSEQ multiplex PCR. The sample holds about 75,000 clones, around 90% seen once. Sequencing was performed on peripheral blood. All receptors come from a woman aged 50 to 65 with acute or convalescent COVID-19.

Comment on this clone: Germline is not matched at one junction end, which may reflect a read error. This sequence joins TRBV7-7 and TRBJ2-1; tentative D call: TRBD2 (5 bases). Germline lookup yields CDR1 SSHAT and CDR2 FNYEAQ (reference sequence). This CDR3 has 14 amino acids. CDR3 nucleotide sequence: TGTGCTAGCAGCTCGGACGGGGTGCTGGATGAGCAGTTCTTC. Its protein is CASSSDGVLDEQFF.

The rearrangement joins TRBV12-3 or TRBV12-4 to TRBJ2-1; tentatively, D is TRBD1 (6 bases). The V end lost 5 bases, the J end lost 4 bases, and 9 bases lay between the germline ends. The CDR3 has 13 amino acids. This CDR3 reads CASSADRYNEQFF. Written as DNA, the CDR3 is TGTGCCAGCAGTGCGGACAGATACAATGAGCAGTTCTTC.

The CDR3 sequence: CASSMGQNYGYTF. The CDR3 region has the DNA TGCGCCAGCAGCATGGGACAGAACTATGGCTACACCTTC. The chain carries TRBV5-1 and TRBJ1-2; 7 nucleotides align to TRBD1. The CDR3 covers 13 residues. The germline gives CDR1 SGHRS, CDR2 YFSETQ. V trimming: 4 bases; J trimming: 2 bases; junction bases outside the gene matches: 2.

The chain joins TRBV11-2 to TRBJ1-1, with 7 nucleotides matching TRBD1. The V segment lost 5 bases and the J segment 1 base; nucleotides outside the gene matches: 7. CDR1 is SGHAT, CDR2 FQNNGV, per germline. The CDR3 spans 15 residues. DNA for the CDR3: TGTGCCAGCAGCCCACTAGGGACAGAGAACACTGAAGCTTTCTTT. This gives the protein CASSPLGTENTEAFF.

This chain connects TRBV7-9 to TRBJ2-1, with 8 positions matching TRBD2. CDR3 length equals 15 residues. From germline, CDR1 is SEHNR and CDR2 FQNEAQ (reference sequence). With V trimmed by 5 bases and J by 4 bases, 7 bases remained unmatched. CDR3 nucleotide sequence: TGTGCCAGCAGCCGTGGGACTAGTAATTACAATGAGCAGTTCTTC. Translating gives CASSRGTSNYNEQFF.

The chain recombines TRBV4-1 with TRBJ1-2, with D unresolved. V dropped 1 base and J dropped 8 bases, with 11 bases sitting between them. This CDR3 has 13 amino acids. Germline values: CDR1 MGHRA, CDR2 YSYEKL. The DNA for the CDR3 is TGCGCCAGCAGCCAAGTCGCAGATTCCGGCTACACCTTC. Residues: CASSQVADSGYTF.

In nucleotides, the CDR3 is TGCAGCGTTGAAGTAGGGGGCGGTGGCACTGAAGCTTTCTTT. Protein product: CSVEVGGGGTEAFF. The J gene is TRBJ1-1, the V gene TRBV29-1; 7 bases line up with TRBD1. Trimming removed 1 base from V and 4 bases from J; junction bases left unmatched: 6. The CDR3 length is 14 residues. CDR1 and CDR2 (germline): SQVTM, ANQGSEA.

This clone was observed a handful of times. The chain combines TRBV4-1 with TRBJ2-1, with 8 bases that match TRBD1. Germline CDR1 reads MGHRA; CDR2 reads YSYEKL. CDR3 length equals 18 residues. Losses at the gene ends were 2 bases for V and 0 bases for J; bases not matched to a gene: 9. In nucleotides, the CDR3 is TGCGCCAGCAGCCAAACAGGGGGGCCCCCGAGCTCCTACAATGAGCAGTTCTTC. Protein sequence: CASSQTGGPPSSYNEQFF.

The V gene is TRBV5-6, the J gene TRBJ1-2, with a possible D match to TRBD1 (5 bases). The CDR3 sequence is 11 residues long. Germline V CDR1 and CDR2: SGHDT, YYEEEE. The ends were cut back, 4 bases at V and 7 bases at J, with 8 bases in the middle. This CDR3 is CASSLGGGYTF. CDR3 sequence (DNA): TGTGCCAGCAGCCTCGGGGGTGGCTACACCTTC.

This clone has a single count. The gene calls are TRBV4-2 and TRBJ1-1; no definite D call. Germline CDR1 and CDR2: LGHNA and YNFKEQ. The CDR3 totals 15 residues. Trimming pared 1 base from V and 4 bases from J, leaving 13 bases between. The CDR3 protein is CASSQVAQWSTEAFF. The CDR3 DNA sequence: TGTGCCAGCAGCCAAGTAGCTCAGTGGAGCACTGAAGCTTTCTTT.

The chain uses TRBV13 and TRBJ2-7, with TRBD1 matching 9 bases. After removal of 5 bases from V and 5 bases from J, the junction contained 7 bases not matched to a gene. The germline V gene has CDR1 PRHDT and CDR2 FYEKMQ (reference sequence). CDR3 length equals 14 residues. The CDR3 DNA is TGTGCCAGCAGCCCTCGGGACAGGGCCCACGAGCAGTACTTC. Translated: CASSPRDRAHEQYF. The variable domain in full, completed from reference TRBV13 and TRBJ2-7, reads AAGVIQSPRHLIKEKRETATLKCYPIPRHDTVYWYQQGPGQDPQFLISFYEKMQSDKGSIPDRFSAQQFSDYHSELNMSSLELGDSALYFCASSPRDRAHEQYFGPGTRLTVT.

V is TRBV28 and J is TRBJ1-1; 11 nucleotides match TRBD1. This CDR3 has 19 amino acids. The junction had 16 bases not matched to a gene; V was cut back by 0 bases and J by 7 bases. CDR1 and CDR2 (germline): MDHEN, SYDVKM. CDR3 sequence reads: CASSLWRVNWTGGNSEAFF. CDR3 nucleotides: TGTGCCAGCAGTTTATGGCGGGTTAATTGGACAGGGGGCAATAGTGAAGCTTTCTTT.

The chain recombines TRBV12-3 or TRBV12-4 with TRBJ2-7; D not resolved. This CDR3 spans 13 amino acids. Trimming left V 1 base short and J 3 bases short, with 7 bases between. The CDR3 sequence is CASSLGSGYEQYF. The CDR3 nucleotides read TGTGCCAGCAGTTTAGGATCGGGCTACGAGCAGTACTTC.

The genes are TRBV5-8 and TRBJ2-1, with 15 bases identical to TRBD2. V was clipped by 4 bases and J by 8 bases; unmatched bases: 7. Per the germline V gene, CDR1 is SGHTS and CDR2 is YDEGEE. There are 16 residues in the CDR3. The CDR3 loop is CASSIGLAGGFDEQFF. The CDR3 nucleotides are TGTGCCAGCAGCATAGGACTAGCGGGGGGGTTTGATGAGCAGTTCTTC.

The chain has TRBV11-1 and TRBJ2-6; D ambiguous. Germline CDR1 and CDR2: SGHAT and FQDESV (reference sequence). V gave up 5 bases and J gave up 5 bases, with 13 bases separating them. CDR3 size: 15 residues. The CDR3 loop reads CASSRVLTRANVLTF. The CDR3 DNA is TGTGCCAGCAGCCGCGTTCTAACTAGGGCCAACGTCCTGACTTTC.

The chain uses TRBV14 and TRBJ1-1, with a tentative D call TRBD1 (6 bases). The CDR3 totals 15 residues. Trimming cost V 2 bases and J 8 bases, with 18 bases left between them. Germline V CDR1 and CDR2: SGHDN, FVKESK. CDR3 sequence reads: CASSQRWDTQGEAFF. CDR3 sequence (DNA): TGTGCCAGCAGCCAAAGATGGGACACCCAAGGCGAAGCTTTCTTT. Supplemented by reference TRBV14 and TRBJ1-1, the full variable domain reads EAGVTQFPSHSVIEKGQTVTLRCDPISGHDNLYWYRRVMGKEIKFLLHFVKESKQDESGMPNNRFLAERTGGTYSTLKVQPAELEDSGVYFCASSQRWDTQGEAFFGQGTRLTVV.

This chain links TRBV18 with TRBJ1-1; D is unresolved. CDR1 and CDR2 (germline): KGHSH, LQKENI. The CDR3 is 14 residues long. V shed 2 bases and J shed 2 bases, with 9 bases lying between them. CDR3 sequence: CASSPGQINTEAFF. Written as DNA, the CDR3 is TGTGCCAGCTCACCAGGGCAGATCAACACTGAAGCTTTCTTT.

This rearrangement joins TRBV3-1 (or the pseudogene TRBV3-2) to TRBJ2-5; possible D gene TRBD2, 6 bases. The CDR3 has 14 residues. V was trimmed by 1 base and J by 7 bases, leaving 13 bases between them. Germline V gene sequence: CDR1 LGHDT, CDR2 YNNKEL (reference sequence). The CDR3 here is CASSQASVGMTQYF. The CDR3 nucleotides are TGTGCCAGCAGCCAAGCTAGCGTGGGTATGACCCAGTACTTC.

V and J are TRBV4-1 and TRBJ2-3; the match to TRBD2 covers 11 bases. This CDR3 is 17 amino acids long. The V segment lost 0 bases and the J segment 10 bases; nucleotides outside the gene matches: 12. CDR1 MGHRA and CDR2 YSYEKL come from the germline V gene. The CDR3 here is CASSQDRLAGGSLPQYF. CDR3 bases: TGCGCCAGCAGCCAAGATCGGCTAGCGGGGGGCTCCTTGCCGCAGTATTTT.

J is TRBJ2-1 and V is TRBV7-9; 7 nucleotides match TRBD2. This CDR3 spans 16 amino acids. V was pared by 3 bases and J by 0 bases, with 5 bases of the junction left unmatched. Germline V gene lookup returns CDR1 SEHNR and CDR2 FQNEAQ (reference sequence). The CDR3 loop is CASSFRDYHSYNEQFF. CDR3 nucleotides: TGTGCCAGCAGCTTCCGGGACTACCACTCCTACAATGAGCAGTTCTTC.

V usage is TRBV30 and J usage is TRBJ2-7; the match to TRBD2 covers 10 bases. V lost 2 bases, J lost 4 bases, and 11 bases stayed unmatched. Germline lookup yields CDR1 GTSNPN and CDR2 SVGIG (reference sequence). The CDR3 totals 16 residues. CDR3 sequence (DNA): TGTGCCTGGAGTTCGCCTAGCGGGAGCGGTATGTACGAGCAGTACTTC. This codes for CAWSSPSGSGMYEQYF.

The sample holds one count of this clone. Other DNA sequences within the sample encode an identical CDR3. The rearrangement uses TRBV3-1 (or the pseudogene TRBV3-2) and TRBJ1-5; the D gene is possibly TRBD1 (6 bases). Trimming shortened V by 4 bases and J by 4 bases, and 8 bases separated the two germline ends. Germline-derived CDR1 and CDR2 are LGHDT and YNNKEL (reference sequence). This CDR3 contains 13 residues. CDR3 coding DNA: TGTGCCAGCAGCCCACAGGGTAATCAGCCCCAGCATTTT. Its protein is CASSPQGNQPQHF.